The 17 T cell receptor beta chains reported below all come from one sample, sequenced in a study of beta chain features in type 1 diabetes. Of the isolated RNA, all was reverse transcribed, and so the sequenced material was expressed TCRB transcripts. Here immunoSEQ multiplex PCR was the method, and the copy in TCRdb shows in-frame clones only, minus some. The sample holds under 900,000 clones, roughly a sixth seen once. Sequencing was performed on naive CD4+ T cells from blood. The origin of the receptors is a woman aged 18-35 years in good health.

The chain uses TRBV7-9 and TRBJ2-1, with TRBD2 identical over 14 bases. Germline values: CDR1 SEHNR, CDR2 FQNEAQ (reference sequence). Trimming took 3 bases from V and 2 from J; bases not matched to a gene: 9. This CDR3 is 19 amino acids long. CDR3 sequence: CASSLGRLAGGYTYNEQFF. CDR3 sequence (DNA): TGTGCCAGCAGCTTGGGTAGACTAGCGGGAGGGTACACCTACAATGAGCAGTTCTTC.

The chain has TRBV5-8 and TRBJ2-5, with a possible D match to TRBD1 (6 bases). Germline values: CDR1 SGHTS, CDR2 YDEGEE. Trimming stripped 4 bases from V and 5 bases from J, with 18 bases between. The CDR3 runs to 15 residues. The DNA for the CDR3 is TGTGCCAGCAGCCCAGTGGGGGCGCATGAGGAGACCCAGTACTTC. It yields the protein CASSPVGAHEETQYF.

This clone was counted only a few times. This chain links TRBV15 with TRBJ2-7; weak D call: TRBD1 (5 bases). The CDR3 totals 15 residues. CDR1 and CDR2 (germline): LNHNV, YYDKDF (reference sequence). Trimming removed 5 bases from V and 5 bases from J, with 19 bases in between. Here the CDR3 DNA reads TGTGCCACCAGCTTACTTTACAGGCTGTCAGACGAGCAGTACTTC. This encodes CATSLLYRLSDEQYF. Looking up the rest from reference TRBV15 and TRBJ2-7 gives the full variable domain: DAMVIQNPRYQVTQFGKPVTLSCSQTLNHNVMYWYQQKSSQAPKLLFHYYDKDFNNEADTPDNFQSRRPNTSFCFLDIRSPGLGDTAMYLCATSLLYRLSDEQYFGPGTRLTVT.

The chain uses TRBV18 and TRBJ1-1; D is uncertain. Germline V gene data show CDR1 as KGHSH and CDR2 as LQKENI. The CDR3 has 16 residues. With 2 bases removed from V and 5 bases from J, the gap between germline ends came to 18 bases. The CDR3 DNA reads as TGTGCCAGCTCACCATTTTTGGTACCAAGGGCAACTGAAGCTTTCTTT. Translating it yields CASSPFLVPRATEAFF.

This clone was seen a few times. This chain links TRBV6-5 with TRBJ2-3, with TRBD2 as a possible D gene (6 bases). The CDR3 runs to 14 residues. V was pared by 8 bases and J by 2 bases, with 14 bases between. Germline loops: CDR1 MNHEY, CDR2 SVGAGI. The CDR3 nucleotides read TGTGCCAGCCAGCGGGCCCTCGCCACAGATACGCAGTATTTT. Amino acid sequence: CASQRALATDTQYF.

As regards this clone: Other DNA sequences in this specimen translate into the identical CDR3. The CDR3 DNA reads TGTGCCAGCAGTACGCCAGGTTATGAGCAGTTCTTC. It codes for CASSTPGYEQFF. This chain joins TRBV28 and TRBJ2-1; D unresolved. The V end lost 5 bases, the J end lost 8 bases, and 10 bases lay between the germline ends. There are 12 residues in the CDR3. CDR1 MDHEN and CDR2 SYDVKM come from the germline V gene.

A few counts support this clone. The rearrangement links TRBV6-5 to TRBJ1-1; no definite D call. V shed 3 bases and J shed 1 base, with 15 bases lying between them. The germline gives CDR1 MNHEY, CDR2 SVGAGI. This CDR3 contains 16 residues. CDR3 protein: CASSYRYTGRNTEAFF. CDR3 DNA: TGTGCCAGCAGTTATCGTTATACGGGCAGGAACACTGAAGCTTTCTTT.

This clone came up a few times. This sequence joins TRBV29-1 and TRBJ2-5; 9 nucleotides match TRBD1. The J call may be wrong; the DNA end is better matched by TRBJ2-7. CDR1 SQVTM and CDR2 ANQGSEA come from the germline V gene. This CDR3 is built from 13 residues. CDR3 nucleotides: TGCAGCGTTGCCGGGACAGGGTCCTACGAGCAGTACTTC. It is translated as CSVAGTGSYEQYF.

The genes are TRBV9 and TRBJ2-1; 10 nucleotides match TRBD1. CDR1 is SGDLS, CDR2 YYNGEE, per germline. CDR3 length equals 16 residues. The V gene end was trimmed by 0 bases and the J gene end by 5 bases; junction bases not matched to a gene: 5. The CDR3 loop reads CASSVADRGFDNEQFF. The CDR3 DNA is TGTGCCAGCAGCGTAGCGGACAGGGGGTTCGACAATGAGCAGTTCTTC.

This clone was observed a handful of times. V usage is TRBV9 and J usage is TRBJ2-2; no reliable D call. Trimming pared 3 bases from V and 4 bases from J, leaving 19 bases between. The CDR3 covers 17 residues. Germline values: CDR1 SGDLS, CDR2 YYNGEE. The CDR3 loop is CASSASPIRSGTGELFF. In DNA, the CDR3 is TGTGCCAGCAGCGCATCCCCAATCCGGAGTGGCACCGGGGAGCTGTTTTTT.

The V call is TRBV20-1, the J call TRBJ1-1; tentative D call: TRBD1 (5 bases). The germline V gene has CDR1 DFQATT and CDR2 SNEGSKA (reference sequence). The CDR3 spans 11 residues. V dropped 5 bases and J dropped 6 bases, with 10 bases sitting between them. This CDR3 reads CSAQIGAEAFF. CDR3 sequence (DNA): TGCAGTGCTCAGATAGGGGCTGAAGCTTTCTTT.

The chain couples TRBV6-5 to TRBJ1-4; unclear D gene. Trimming removed 6 bases from V and 3 bases from J, with 11 bases in between. This CDR3 contains 14 residues. CDR1 is MNHEY, CDR2 SVGAGI, per germline. The CDR3 DNA reads as TGTGCCAGCAGGCCAGGAGAGGCTAATGAAAAACTGTTTTTT. Translating gives CASRPGEANEKLFF.

The CDR3 loop reads CASSPDPGVYTGELFF. In DNA, the CDR3 is TGCGCCAGCAGCCCCGACCCGGGAGTATACACCGGGGAGCTGTTTTTT. The chain is built from TRBV5-1 and TRBJ2-2; maybe TRBD2 (6 bases). Deletions cut 4 bases from V and 3 bases from J, with 16 bases between. Germline lookup yields CDR1 SGHRS and CDR2 YFSETQ. The CDR3 consists of 16 residues.

V usage is TRBV6-4 and J usage is TRBJ2-2, with 8 bases matching TRBD1. Germline assignment: CDR1 MRHNA and CDR2 SNTAGT. V lost 9 bases and J lost 8; bases outside the gene matches: 14. The CDR3 is 15 residues long. The CDR3 DNA follows: TGTGCCAGAGAGGGACAGGCGGACGTTGGGGGGGAGCTGTTTTTT. This codes for CAREGQADVGGELFF.

The rearrangement links TRBV29-1 to TRBJ2-7, with 8 bases lining up with TRBD1. Germline assignment: CDR1 SQVTM and CDR2 ANQGSEA. The CDR3 has 12 residues. J gave up 6 bases and V 7 bases, and 8 bases lay outside the gene matches. CDR3 in amino acids: CSASTGAIEQYF. CDR3 nucleotides: TGCAGCGCATCGACAGGGGCAATCGAGCAGTACTTC.

This clone was detected only a few times. The chain combines TRBV2 with TRBJ2-7; the D gene could be TRBD1 or TRBD2 (5 bases each). Per the germline V gene, CDR1 is SNHLY and CDR2 is FYNNEI. CDR3 length: 13 amino acids. Trimming shortened V by 6 bases and J by 6 bases, and 15 bases separated the two germline ends. The CDR3 region is CASRGTGFGEQYF. Here the CDR3 DNA reads TGTGCCAGCAGGGGGACGGGGTTTGGCGAGCAGTACTTC.

Notes on this clone: Other nucleotide sequences from this sample produce the same CDR3. The rearrangement links TRBV6-5 to TRBJ2-5, with D uncertain. The CDR3 has 11 amino acids. The germline V and J ends were trimmed by 6 bases and 2 bases, with 4 bases remaining between them. Germline V gene data show CDR1 as MNHEY and CDR2 as SVGAGI. The CDR3 is CASRQQETQYF. The CDR3 DNA follows: TGTGCCAGCAGACAGCAAGAGACCCAGTACTTC.